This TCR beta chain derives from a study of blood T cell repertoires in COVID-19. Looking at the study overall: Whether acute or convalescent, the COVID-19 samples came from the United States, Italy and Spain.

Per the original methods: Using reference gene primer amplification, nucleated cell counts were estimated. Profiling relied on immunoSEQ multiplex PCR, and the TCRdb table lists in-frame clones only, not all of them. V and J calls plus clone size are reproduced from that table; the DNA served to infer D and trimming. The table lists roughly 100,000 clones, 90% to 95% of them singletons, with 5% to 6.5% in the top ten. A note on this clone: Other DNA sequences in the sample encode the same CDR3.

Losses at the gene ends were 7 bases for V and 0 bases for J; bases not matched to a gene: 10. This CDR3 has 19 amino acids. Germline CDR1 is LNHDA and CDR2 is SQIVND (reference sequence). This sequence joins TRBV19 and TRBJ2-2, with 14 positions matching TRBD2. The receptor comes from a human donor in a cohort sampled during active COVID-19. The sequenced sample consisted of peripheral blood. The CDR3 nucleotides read TGTGCCAGTAACATGGCGGGACTAGCGGGAGATTCGAACACCGGGGAGCTGTTTTTT. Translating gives CASNMAGLAGDSNTGELFF. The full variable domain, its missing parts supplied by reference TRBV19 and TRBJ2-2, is DGGITQSPKYLFRKEGQNVTLSCEQNLNHDAMYWYRQDPGQGLRLIYYSQIVNDFQKGDIAEGYSVSREKKESFPLTVTSAQKNPTAFYLCASNMAGLAGDSNTGELFFGEGSRLTVL.